The subject of this entry is one T cell receptor beta chain. Its antigen remains unknown. This entry belongs to a study of cytomegalovirus exposure and HLA in healthy donors. Across the whole study: The Caucasian-associated ancestry cluster contained about 80% of the 300 to 400 genotyped donors. Study-level points and caveats: Within the data, a cluster of highly shared sequence variants was likely a sequencing artifact.

PCR employed 60 Vbeta and 13 Jbeta primers. Generated by immunoSEQ multiplex PCR, the TCRdb table keeps only in-frame clones and is missing some. The sample has about 70,000 clones, 85% to 90% seen once. The sample was PBMCs. This sequence originates from a woman aged 25 to 45 in good health and CMV-seropositive.

The CDR3 DNA follows: TGTGCCAGCAGTTTAACCTCAGCCCTAGCGGAGCAGTACTTC. It yields the protein CASSLTSALAEQYF. The chain couples TRBV27 to TRBJ2-7; tentative D call: TRBD2 (6 bases). Trimming took 2 bases from V and 7 from J, leaving 15 bases between them. Germline V gives CDR1 MNHEY, CDR2 SMNVEV (reference sequence). The CDR3 length is 14 residues.